These 22 T cell receptor beta chains came from one sample sequenced in a study of OX40 agonist ivuxolimab in advanced cancers. Profiling relied on immunoSEQ multiplex PCR, and the TCRdb table lists in-frame clones only, not all of them. The data hold more than 90,000 clones, with about four fifths observed a single time. Here the sequenced sample was CD4+ or CD8+ T cells sorted from blood, taken in a trial of the OX40 agonist ivuxolimab. All receptors come from an adult with an advanced solid tumor such as melanoma, head and neck, liver or kidney cancer.

This rearrangement joins TRBV5-4 to TRBJ1-1; tentatively, D is TRBD1 (5 bases). Germline CDR1 reads SGHNT; CDR2 reads YYREEE (reference sequence). The CDR3 runs 13 residues. With 3 bases removed from V and 6 bases from J, the gap between germline ends came to 12 bases. CDR3 protein: CASSSTQGAEAFF. The CDR3 coding sequence is TGTGCCAGCAGCTCAACCCAGGGTGCTGAAGCTTTCTTT.

The rearrangement joins TRBV6-6 to TRBJ2-7; a weak D match, TRBD1 (6 bases). Germline assignment: CDR1 MNHNY and CDR2 SVGAGI (reference sequence). CDR3 length: 14 residues. Trimming left V 6 bases short and J 0 bases short, with 12 bases between. CDR3 DNA sequence: TGTGCCAGCAGATCAGGGGTTAGCTCCTACGAGCAGTACTTC. It yields the protein CASRSGVSSYEQYF.

The chain employs TRBV15 and TRBJ2-7; 10 bases map to TRBD1. The CDR3 runs to 16 residues. In germline, CDR1 is LNHNV, CDR2 YYDKDF (reference sequence). V was pared by 4 bases and J by 4 bases, with 10 bases of the junction left unmatched. The CDR3 region has the DNA TGTGCCACCAGCAAGTACCCGGGACAGGGGTTTTACGAGCAGTACTTC. Protein: CATSKYPGQGFYEQYF. The full variable domain, its missing parts supplied by reference TRBV15 and TRBJ2-7, is DAMVIQNPRYQVTQFGKPVTLSCSQTLNHNVMYWYQQKSSQAPKLLFHYYDKDFNNEADTPDNFQSRRPNTSFCFLDIRSPGLGDTAMYLCATSKYPGQGFYEQYFGPGTRLTVT.

The chain couples TRBV5-1 to TRBJ1-2; D gene ambiguous. Germline CDR1 reads SGHRS; CDR2 reads YFSETQ. Trimming took 4 bases from V and 2 from J, leaving 12 bases between them. The CDR3 runs to 14 residues. CDR3: CASSPLPENYGYTF. DNA of the CDR3: TGCGCCAGCAGCCCCCTCCCAGAAAACTATGGCTACACCTTC.

As for this clone: Germline is not matched at one junction end, which may reflect a read error. The genes are TRBV7-9 and TRBJ1-1; possibly TRBD1 for D (5 bases). CDR1 and CDR2 from the germline V gene are SEHNR and FQNEAQ (reference sequence). This CDR3 spans 12 amino acids. The CDR3 loop reads CAGSLGEGNAFF. In nucleotides, the CDR3 is TGTGCCGGCAGCTTAGGAGAGGGGAACGCTTTCTTT.

The V gene is TRBV4-1, the J gene TRBJ2-7; D may match TRBD1 or TRBD2 (5 bases each). This CDR3 spans 12 amino acids. Germline V gives CDR1 MGHRA, CDR2 YSYEKL. Trimming cost V 8 bases and J 3 bases, with 11 bases left between them. CDR3 protein: CASGAGGYEQYF. DNA of the CDR3: TGCGCCAGCGGCGCTGGGGGCTACGAGCAGTACTTC.

This chain links TRBV10-3 with TRBJ1-5, with D uncertain. CDR3 length: 17 amino acids. Germline V gene data show CDR1 as ENHRY and CDR2 as SYGVKD. Trimming removed 2 bases at V and 3 bases at J, with 17 bases between. DNA of the CDR3: TGTGCCATCAGTGAGGGTGAGAGCAAGGTATACAATCAGCCCCAGCATTTT. Translation: CAISEGESKVYNQPQHF.

This clone appeared a single time. The chain couples TRBV7-9 to TRBJ1-1; D perhaps matches TRBD1 (6 bases). V lost 5 bases, J lost 0 bases, and 25 bases lay in between. From germline, CDR1 is SEHNR and CDR2 FQNEAQ (reference sequence). The CDR3 is 19 amino acids. Written as DNA, the CDR3 is TGTGCCAGCAGCCTAACCCCCAACCTCGGACAGCTCATGAACACTGAAGCTTTCTTT. This gives the protein CASSLTPNLGQLMNTEAFF.

The chain recombines TRBV27 with TRBJ2-3; D is unresolved. Germline V gene lookup returns CDR1 MNHEY and CDR2 SMNVEV (reference sequence). V lost 6 bases and J 0 bases, leaving 10 bases between the germline ends. The length of the CDR3 is 14 residues. The CDR3 reads CASRVDISTDTQYF. CDR3 nucleotides: TGTGCCAGCAGGGTAGACATTAGCACAGATACGCAGTATTTT.

This clone has only one observation. For the CDR3, the DNA is TGCGCCAGCAGCTTGGGGCAGGGGGCCTTTACGGCTAATGAAAAACTGTTTTTT. Its protein product is CASSLGQGAFTANEKLFF. J is TRBJ1-4 and V is TRBV5-1; TRBD1 matches at 8 bases. Per the germline V gene, CDR1 is SGHRS and CDR2 is YFSETQ. V lost 0 bases and J lost 3; bases outside the gene matches: 10. The length of the CDR3 is 18 residues.

The rearrangement uses TRBV7-6 and TRBJ2-7; TRBD2 agrees at 7 bases. The CDR3 runs 16 residues. Germline trimming cut 5 bases from V and 0 bases from J; bases unmatched to any gene: 10. Germline V CDR1 and CDR2: SGHVS, FNYEAQ. CDR3: CASSPTSVSPSYEQYF. CDR3 coding DNA: TGTGCCAGCAGCCCTACTAGCGTCTCTCCCTCCTACGAGCAGTACTTC.

About this clone: This sample also contains other DNA sequences that code for the same CDR3. The chain employs TRBV9 and TRBJ2-2, with unresolved D. The germline V gene has CDR1 SGDLS and CDR2 YYNGEE. Trimming left V 1 base short and J 2 bases short, with 0 bases between. The CDR3 is made up of 12 amino acids. Here the CDR3 reads CASSVNTGELFF. DNA for the CDR3: TGTGCCAGCAGCGTAAACACCGGGGAGCTGTTTTTT.

The V gene is TRBV6-6, the J gene TRBJ1-2; TRBD1 matches at 9 bases. The CDR3 covers 15 residues. The germline V gene has CDR1 MNHNY and CDR2 SVGAGI (reference sequence). With 4 bases clipped from V and 6 bases from J, the junction kept 9 bases outside the gene matches. CDR3 protein: CASSLAGTGLNGYTF. The CDR3 nucleotides are TGTGCCAGCAGTTTAGCCGGGACAGGGTTGAATGGCTACACCTTC.

The chain employs TRBV28 and TRBJ1-2, with D perhaps TRBD1 (5 bases). The CDR3 has 13 amino acids. In germline, CDR1 is MDHEN, CDR2 SYDVKM. Trimming took 3 bases from V and 8 from J, leaving 13 bases between them. The CDR3 bases are TGTGCCAGCAGTTTCCAGGGAGAATGGGGCTACACCTTC. It yields the protein CASSFQGEWGYTF.

V and J are TRBV6-5 and TRBJ2-5; 8 positions match TRBD1. With V trimmed by 4 bases and J by 1 base, 5 bases remained unmatched. The CDR3 is 15 amino acids. Looked up from germline, CDR1 is MNHEY and CDR2 is SVGAGI. The CDR3 reads CASSSNTGGQETQYF. Written as DNA, the CDR3 is TGTGCCAGCAGTTCCAATACAGGGGGCCAAGAGACCCAGTACTTC.

This clone came up once. The V gene is TRBV27, the J gene TRBJ2-2; D is unclear. Trimming took 8 bases from V and 3 from J, leaving 7 bases between them. Germline loops: CDR1 MNHEY, CDR2 SMNVEV (reference sequence). The CDR3 is made up of 12 amino acids. The CDR3 region has the DNA TGTGCCAGCCGAGAATACACCGGGGAGCTGTTTTTT. Its protein is CASREYTGELFF.

The chain links TRBV2 to TRBJ2-3; D not resolved. CDR3 length equals 14 residues. V was shortened by 4 bases and J by 3 bases, with 11 bases between the two germline ends. Looked up from germline, CDR1 is SNHLY and CDR2 is FYNNEI. CDR3 nucleotide sequence: TGTGCCAGCAGTGGGCAGGACGTTACAGATACGCAGTATTTT. As protein: CASSGQDVTDTQYF. The full variable domain, rest sourced from reference TRBV2 and TRBJ2-3, is EPEVTQTPSHQVTQMGQEVILRCVPISNHLYFYWYRQILGQKVEFLVSFYNNEISEKSEIFDDQFSVERPDGSNFTLKIRSTKLEDSAMYFCASSGQDVTDTQYFGPGTRLTVL.

The CDR3 spells CASGHTPGFTNYGYTF. The DNA for the CDR3 is TGTGCCAGCGGCCACACGCCGGGATTCACCAACTATGGCTACACCTTC. The chain recombines TRBV2 with TRBJ1-2, with D hard to call. There are 16 residues in the CDR3. The V end lost 8 bases, the J end lost 2 bases, and 21 bases lay between the germline ends. Germline lookup yields CDR1 SNHLY and CDR2 FYNNEI.

The rearrangement uses TRBV7-2 and TRBJ2-5, with 8 nucleotides matching TRBD2. The ends lost 3 bases at V and 5 bases at J; junction bases unmatched: 5. Germline V gene lookup returns CDR1 SGHTA and CDR2 FQGNSA. This CDR3 comprises 14 residues. The CDR3 sequence is CASSLAGGRETQYF. The CDR3 region has the DNA TGTGCCAGCAGCTTGGCGGGGGGTAGGGAGACCCAGTACTTC.

The table lists this clone with a count of one. CDR3: CSVGPYNEQFF. CDR3 in DNA: TGCAGCGTAGGGCCTTACAATGAGCAGTTCTTC. This chain connects TRBV29-1 to TRBJ2-1; D not resolved. Trimming removed 6 bases from V and 4 bases from J, with 7 bases in between. The germline gives CDR1 SQVTM, CDR2 ANQGSEA. The CDR3 has 11 residues.

The V and J genes are TRBV6-5 and TRBJ2-3; no clear D. This CDR3 is 14 amino acids long. The germline V and J ends were trimmed by 0 bases and 2 bases, with 6 bases remaining between them. CDR1 is MNHEY, CDR2 SVGAGI, per germline. The chain's CDR3 is CASSYSEATDTQYF. The CDR3 nucleotides are TGTGCCAGCAGTTACTCAGAGGCCACAGATACGCAGTATTTT.

V is TRBV28 and J is TRBJ2-3; 7 positions match TRBD1. This CDR3 has 15 amino acids. V lost 5 bases and J lost 4; bases outside the gene matches: 9. CDR1 is MDHEN and CDR2 is SYDVKM in the germline V gene. Here the CDR3 reads CASSPTGSSSDTQYF. In DNA form, the CDR3 reads TGTGCCAGCAGTCCGACAGGGTCCTCTTCAGATACGCAGTATTTT.